This paragraph reports one T cell receptor (beta chain). The target of this receptor is not known. There are no base qualities to consult, and no much larger clone falls within one base. These data come from a study of blood T cell repertoires in COVID-19 (dated by TCRdb to about 2020). Context from the whole study: Samples from collaborators originated in the United States, Italy and Spain and spanned both the acute and convalescent phases of COVID-19. The material from the prospective study consisted of cDNA or gDNA derived from T cells, B-cell-depleted T cells, or PBMCs. Subjects who had been exposed to COVID-19, were actively infected with it, or had recovered from it provided the deeply sampled blood TCRbeta repertoires that made up the dataset. The repertoires were made available in a free public database intended to serve as a resource for research on the immune response to SARS-CoV-2. Samples were obtained from the ongoing ImmuneRACE study (first 160 participants) and from over a thousand subjects provided by 6 global collaborators. The sample metadata nearly always contained a de-identified subject ID, COVID-19 status, age in years and sex. Where available, HLA class I and class II types were taken from metadata supplied by the sample provider and were not determined by assay-based typing. Findings and caveats that apply to the study as a whole: The amount of clinical and demographic metadata varied by source and participant and was provided uncurated.

The immunoSEQ Assay, a bias-controlled multiplex PCR, was used to amplify TCRbeta CDR3 regions from genomic DNA. The paper's data handling went like this. The number of nucleated cells in each sample was estimated from the amplification of reference gene primers within the assay. Sequence reads were collapsed and filtered to measure the absolute abundance of every unique TCRbeta CDR3 rearrangement. For each sample, productive Simpson clonality was calculated as the square root of Simpson's diversity index across productive rearrangements. The source is immuneACCESS, and TCRdb retained only in-frame sequences with V and J called. Part of the clones is not carried over; for the studies checked, unresolved V genes explain less than half of this, and the remainder is unexplained. D and trimming were read from the DNA, whereas the V and J calls and clone size are those reported in that table. This sample gives 350,000 to 400,000 clones in total; more than 70% of them show up just once. Around 3% of the sample is taken by the ten largest.

In Seattle, one collaborating source enrolled patients while the infection was active and tracked those patients longitudinally over the course of disease. Collaborating institutions collected whole blood in K2EDTA tubes following their own protocols. Collaborator samples were shipped for TCRbeta analysis as frozen whole blood, isolated PBMCs, or DNA extracted from either sample type. Counted from cysteine to phenylalanine, this CDR3 has 17 amino acids. The sequence is cut down to CDR3 DNA, 51 bases in frame from base 1. CDR1 LNHDA and CDR2 SQIVND are derived from the germline V gene (reference sequence). At the junction V is shortened by 4 bases and J by 4 bases, with 20 bases in between.

The specimen was peripheral blood. The chain is assembled from TRBV19 and TRBJ1-3; the D gene is perhaps TRBD1, on 5 matching bases. This sequence originates from a woman aged 25-40 years with COVID-19, enrolled during active disease. The CDR3 region: CASSTPTRAGLGNTIYF. The bases read TGTGCCAGTAGTACACCCACCCGAGCAGGGCTAGGAAACACCATATATTTT. With the portions outside the CDR3 filled from the reference TRBV19 and TRBJ1-3 genes, the complete variable region becomes DGGITQSPKYLFRKEGQNVTLSCEQNLNHDAMYWYRQDPGQGLRLIYYSQIVNDFQKGDIAEGYSVSREKKESFPLTVTSAQKNPTAFYLCASSTPTRAGLGNTIYFGEGSWLTVV.